This is a list of T cell receptor beta chains from one sample in a study of cytomegalovirus exposure and HLA in healthy donors. Generated by immunoSEQ multiplex PCR, the TCRdb table keeps only in-frame clones and is missing some. In the table there are 100,000 or so clones, approximately 76% of which are singletons. Source material: PBMCs. Receptors were obtained from a man aged 25 to 40 in good health and CMV-seropositive. Both conserved end residues are part of each CDR3. Fields, in order: CDR3 DNA, CDR3 protein, clone size, J gene, V gene, D gene. The D gene is left open where the match is weak. Not all rows give a size; the values are once, few, many and, for expanded clones, a class.

DNA: TGCAGCGTTCTCCAGACAGTCAATCAGCCCCAGCATTTT
CDR3: CSVLQTVNQPQHF
size: NA
J: TRBJ1-5
V: TRBV29-1
D: NA

DNA: TGTGCCAGTAGTATAATTGCGGCAGCTGGACCCCTCCACTTT
CDR3: CASSIIAAAGPLHF
size: NA
J: TRBJ1-6
V: TRBV19
D: NA

DNA: TGTGCCAGCAGTTACAGGTACTCCTACAATGAGCAGTTCTTC
CDR3: CASSYRYSYNEQFF
size: NA
J: TRBJ2-1
V: TRBV28
D: NA

DNA: TGTGCCACCCAAAAACAGGGGGAAGTGAACGCTGAAGCTTTCTTT
CDR3: CATQKQGEVNAEAFF
size: NA
J: TRBJ1-1
V: TRBV7-9
D: TRBD1

DNA: TGTGCCTGGGTACTAGCGGGGGGGCCCGGTGAGCAGTTCTTC
CDR3: CAWVLAGGPGEQFF
size: NA
J: TRBJ2-1
V: TRBV30
D: TRBD2

DNA: TGTGCCAGCAGTGAATGGTCCGGGGTAGGCGAGCAGTTCTTC
CDR3: CASSEWSGVGEQFF
size: NA
J: TRBJ2-1
V: TRBV25-1
D: NA

DNA: TGTGCCAGAAGCCCCTCCCTCGGGACAGTTCCCGCATACTCATATCAGCCCCAGCATTTT
CDR3: CARSPSLGTVPAYSYQPQHF
size: NA
J: TRBJ1-5
V: TRBV7-5
D: NA

DNA: TGTGCCAGCGGGTCTAGCGGGGAAGATACGCAGTATTTT
CDR3: CASGSSGEDTQYF
size: once
J: TRBJ2-3
V: TRBV5-6
D: TRBD2

DNA: TGTGCCAGCAGTCCCGGACAGTCCTCAAGAGCCCAGCATTTT
CDR3: CASSPGQSSRAQHF
size: NA
J: TRBJ1-5
V: TRBV6-5
D: NA

DNA: TGTGCCAGTAGTATTGTGACAGACTCCTATGGCTACACCTTC
CDR3: CASSIVTDSYGYTF
size: once
J: TRBJ1-2
V: TRBV19
D: NA

DNA: TGTGCCAGCAGTTTTTACAGGGGGAACACTGAAGCTTTCTTT
CDR3: CASSFYRGNTEAFF
size: few
J: TRBJ1-1
V: TRBV28
D: TRBD1

DNA: TGTGCCAGCAGTTACGGGACAACTAACTATGGCTACACCTTC
CDR3: CASSYGTTNYGYTF
size: NA
J: TRBJ1-2
V: TRBV6-6
D: NA

DNA: TGCGCCAGCAGCCAAGATCGGCGGGGCGGCTACACCTTC
CDR3: CASSQDRRGGYTF
size: NA
J: TRBJ1-2
V: TRBV4-3
D: NA

DNA: TGTGCCAGCAGCTTGCCTCATAGCGGGGGCCCAAGCTCCTACGAGCAGTACTTC
CDR3: CASSLPHSGGPSSYEQYF
size: NA
J: TRBJ2-7
V: TRBV7-2
D: TRBD2

DNA: TGCGCCAGCAGCCTGGAGGGACAGGGGAATCAGCCCCAGCATTTT
CDR3: CASSLEGQGNQPQHF
size: NA
J: TRBJ1-5
V: TRBV5-1
D: TRBD1

DNA: TGTGCCAGCAGGGGGATACCAGGGGGCTTGGATGGCTACACCTTC
CDR3: CASRGIPGGLDGYTF
size: once
J: TRBJ1-2
V: TRBV11-2
D: TRBD1

DNA: TGTGCCAGCAGAGCCTTAGCGGGGGGCAGCTCCTACGAGCAGTACTTC
CDR3: CASRALAGGSSYEQYF
size: NA
J: TRBJ2-7
V: TRBV11-2
D: TRBD2

DNA: TGCGCCAGCAGTGGAGAGGGGACAGGGGGAGAAAAACTGTTTTTT
CDR3: CASSGEGTGGEKLFF
size: few
J: TRBJ1-4
V: TRBV5-1
D: TRBD1

DNA: TGTGCCAGCAGGGAAATAACCGACAGCTCTGGAAACACCATATATTTT
CDR3: CASREITDSSGNTIYF
size: NA
J: TRBJ1-3
V: TRBV6-1
D: NA

DNA: TGCGCCAGCAGCTCTATGGGACAGGGTGAGGGCACTGAAGCTTTCTTT
CDR3: CASSSMGQGEGTEAFF
size: NA
J: TRBJ1-1
V: TRBV5-1
D: TRBD1

DNA: TGTGCCAGCTCAGGCGGGACTAGCGGCTACAATGAGCAGTTCTTC
CDR3: CASSGGTSGYNEQFF
size: NA
J: TRBJ2-1
V: TRBV18
D: TRBD2

DNA: TGTGCCAGCATCGAGGGTCCTGGGGCCAACGTCCTGACTTTC
CDR3: CASIEGPGANVLTF
size: NA
J: TRBJ2-6
V: TRBV6-6
D: NA

DNA: TGTGCCAGCAGCCGTATCGACAGGGATTCCTACGAGCAGTACTTC
CDR3: CASSRIDRDSYEQYF
size: NA
J: TRBJ2-7
V: TRBV5-6
D: TRBD1

DNA: TGTGCCTCCAGGGGACTAGGACAGCTCTATGGCTACACCTTC
CDR3: CASRGLGQLYGYTF
size: NA
J: TRBJ1-2
V: TRBV10-3
D: NA

DNA: TGTGCCAGCGACGACAGGGGGCTAACCTACGAGCAGTACTTC
CDR3: CASDDRGLTYEQYF
size: few
J: TRBJ2-7
V: TRBV6-1
D: TRBD1

DNA: TGTGCCAGCAGCCTAGGACAGGGGGCTGCCTACGAGCAGTACTTC
CDR3: CASSLGQGAAYEQYF
size: once
J: TRBJ2-7
V: TRBV5-4
D: TRBD1

DNA: TGTGCCAGCAGCCGCCTCACTAGCGGGGCCCCGGATGAGCAGTTCTTC
CDR3: CASSRLTSGAPDEQFF
size: NA
J: TRBJ2-1
V: TRBV11-3
D: TRBD2

DNA: TGTGCCAGCAGGGAGACTGGAGTGAACACTGAAGCTTTCTTT
CDR3: CASRETGVNTEAFF
size: once
J: TRBJ1-1
V: TRBV2
D: NA

DNA: TGTGCCAGCACCGCATTACAGGGGCCTCTGGAAGAGCAGTACTTC
CDR3: CASTALQGPLEEQYF
size: NA
J: TRBJ2-7
V: TRBV27
D: TRBD1

DNA: TGTGCCAGCAGCCAAAGACTAGCGGGGGCTGAGCAGTTCTTC
CDR3: CASSQRLAGAEQFF
size: NA
J: TRBJ2-1
V: TRBV11-3
D: TRBD2

DNA: TGTGCCAGCAGTTTATTGGGGGTCGGGGGGAACACTGAAGCTTTCTTT
CDR3: CASSLLGVGGNTEAFF
size: NA
J: TRBJ1-1
V: TRBV27
D: NA

DNA: TGTGCCAGCAGCTTGATAGATAAAGCGGGACAAAGCTCTGGAAACACCATATATTTT
CDR3: CASSLIDKAGQSSGNTIYF
size: NA
J: TRBJ1-3
V: TRBV7-9
D: NA

DNA: TGCAGCGTTCGGGGGGCGGGTGGCGGCACCATATATTTT
CDR3: CSVRGAGGGTIYF
size: NA
J: TRBJ1-3
V: TRBV29-1
D: NA

DNA: NA
CDR3: CASSVVAQGTLYF
size: NA
J: TRBJ2-7
V: TRBV9
D: NA

DNA: TGCAGCGTGGCCCGGGGGGGCACTGAAGCTTTCTTT
CDR3: CSVARGGTEAFF
size: NA
J: TRBJ1-1
V: TRBV29-1
D: NA

DNA: TGTGCCAGCAGCTTGGACACTTATAATTCACCCCTCCACTTT
CDR3: CASSLDTYNSPLHF
size: NA
J: TRBJ1-6
V: TRBV7-9
D: NA

DNA: TGTGCCAGCAGACCTACAGGGGGGGGTTACGAGCAGTACTTC
CDR3: CASRPTGGGYEQYF
size: NA
J: TRBJ2-7
V: TRBV6-5
D: NA

DNA: TGCGCCAGCAGCCCGACTAGCGGGGGGTCCACAGATACGCAGTATTTT
CDR3: CASSPTSGGSTDTQYF
size: NA
J: TRBJ2-3
V: TRBV5-1
D: TRBD2

DNA: TGTGCCAGCACACGGGGGGGGGATAACAATGAGCAGTTCTTC
CDR3: CASTRGGDNNEQFF
size: NA
J: TRBJ2-1
V: TRBV2
D: TRBD2

DNA: TGTGCCAGCAGCTTCCTAGCGGGGGGTCCTTACGAGCAGTACTTC
CDR3: CASSFLAGGPYEQYF
size: once
J: TRBJ2-7
V: TRBV5-6
D: TRBD2

DNA: TGTGCTAGTGGTTTGATCCCCAGGGGGCCAGCCTACGAGCAGTACTTC
CDR3: CASGLIPRGPAYEQYF
size: NA
J: TRBJ2-7
V: TRBV12-5
D: TRBD1

DNA: TGTGCCAGCAGCCGGGGGACTAGCTATATCAATGAGCAGTTCTTC
CDR3: CASSRGTSYINEQFF
size: NA
J: TRBJ2-1
V: TRBV7-6
D: TRBD2

DNA: TGTGCCAGCTCACCCAGATCGGAGATGAACACTGAAGCTTTCTTT
CDR3: CASSPRSEMNTEAFF
size: once
J: TRBJ1-1
V: TRBV18
D: NA

DNA: TGTGCCAGCAGTTACTCGACCGGGACAGGGAATTCACCCCTCCACTTT
CDR3: CASSYSTGTGNSPLHF
size: NA
J: TRBJ1-6
V: TRBV6-5
D: TRBD1

DNA: TGTGCCAGTAGTATTGGGTGGGCCTCCGAAAAACTGTTTTTT
CDR3: CASSIGWASEKLFF
size: few
J: TRBJ1-4
V: TRBV19
D: NA

DNA: TGCGCCAGCAGCTCCTACCCATCCGGACAGCGGGAGAAAGAGACCCAGTACTTC
CDR3: CASSSYPSGQREKETQYF
size: NA
J: TRBJ2-5
V: TRBV5-1
D: TRBD2

DNA: TGTGCCAGCAGTGTACAGGCGGCGTCGAGGACCGGGGAGCTGTTTTTT
CDR3: CASSVQAASRTGELFF
size: NA
J: TRBJ2-2
V: TRBV2
D: NA

DNA: TGTGCCAGCATGAGTCGACAGGGGATAGACACCATATATTTT
CDR3: CASMSRQGIDTIYF
size: NA
J: TRBJ1-3
V: TRBV6-1
D: TRBD1

DNA: TGTGCCAGCAGCTCCGGGACAACCGTCGAACCCCTCCACTTT
CDR3: CASSSGTTVEPLHF
size: NA
J: TRBJ1-6
V: TRBV6-5
D: NA

DNA: TGCGCCAGCAGCCTGACTAGCGGGGGCTCCTACAATGAGCAGTTCTTC
CDR3: CASSLTSGGSYNEQFF
size: NA
J: TRBJ2-1
V: TRBV5-1
D: TRBD2

DNA: TGTGCCAGCCAGGGTATTCCCGACACTGAAGCTTTCTTT
CDR3: CASQGIPDTEAFF
size: NA
J: TRBJ1-1
V: TRBV18
D: NA

DNA: TGTGCCTGGAGCGCTAATACGAACACCGGGGAGCTGTTTTTT
CDR3: CAWSANTNTGELFF
size: few
J: TRBJ2-2
V: TRBV30
D: NA

DNA: TGCAGCGCTATGACAGGGGCGGATTCACCCCTCCACTTT
CDR3: CSAMTGADSPLHF
size: NA
J: TRBJ1-6
V: TRBV29-1
D: TRBD1